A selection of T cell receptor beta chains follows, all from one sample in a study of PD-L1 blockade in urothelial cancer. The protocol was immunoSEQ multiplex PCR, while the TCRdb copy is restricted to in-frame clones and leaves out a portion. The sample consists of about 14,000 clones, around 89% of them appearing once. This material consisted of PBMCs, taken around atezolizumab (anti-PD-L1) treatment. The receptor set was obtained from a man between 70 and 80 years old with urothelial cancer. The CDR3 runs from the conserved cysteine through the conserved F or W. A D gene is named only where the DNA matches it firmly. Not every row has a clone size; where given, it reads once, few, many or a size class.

cdr3_nt: TGTGCCAGCAGCTTTTGGGGACAGGGTACTGAAGCTTTCTTT
cdr3_aa: CASSFWGQGTEAFF
j_call: TRBJ1-1
cdr3_length: 14
v_call: TRBV5-8
d_call: TRBD1
clone_size: NA

cdr3_nt: TGTGCCAGCAGCTTTCTCGGGGGGAGGACGTCCTACGAGCAGTACTTC
cdr3_aa: CASSFLGGRTSYEQYF
j_call: TRBJ2-7
cdr3_length: 16
v_call: TRBV7-9
d_call: TRBD2
clone_size: NA

cdr3_nt: TGTGCCAGCAGTTACTCAGGGGGCATAGGTACTGAAGCTTTCTTT
cdr3_aa: CASSYSGGIGTEAFF
j_call: TRBJ1-1
cdr3_length: 15
v_call: TRBV6-6
d_call: TRBD1
clone_size: NA

cdr3_nt: TGCGCCAGCAGGACAGGTTCTAATGAGCAGTTCTTC
cdr3_aa: CASRTGSNEQFF
j_call: TRBJ2-1
cdr3_length: 12
v_call: TRBV10-2
d_call: NA
clone_size: NA

cdr3_nt: TGTGCCAGCTCACCCGGTTACCCAGATACGCAGTATTTT
cdr3_aa: CASSPGYPDTQYF
j_call: TRBJ2-3
cdr3_length: 13
v_call: TRBV18
d_call: NA
clone_size: NA

cdr3_nt: TGTGCCAGCAGCCGACACCTAGGGGGTCTCACAGATACGCAGTATTTT
cdr3_aa: CASSRHLGGLTDTQYF
j_call: TRBJ2-3
cdr3_length: 16
v_call: TRBV7-9
d_call: NA
clone_size: once

cdr3_nt: TGTGCCAGTAGTATAGATCTTGGACTAGCGAGTTCAGGCACAGATACGCAGTATTTT
cdr3_aa: CASSIDLGLASSGTDTQYF
j_call: TRBJ2-3
cdr3_length: 19
v_call: TRBV19
d_call: TRBD2
clone_size: NA

cdr3_nt: TGTGCCAGCAGCTTTAGGACAGTAAACACTGAAGCTTTCTTT
cdr3_aa: CASSFRTVNTEAFF
j_call: TRBJ1-1
cdr3_length: 14
v_call: TRBV5-6
d_call: NA
clone_size: NA

cdr3_nt: TGTGCCAGCAGCTCAGGACATTACACAGATACGCAGTATTTT
cdr3_aa: CASSSGHYTDTQYF
j_call: TRBJ2-3
cdr3_length: 14
v_call: TRBV5-6
d_call: NA
clone_size: NA

cdr3_nt: TGTGCCAGCGGTCTGGACAGGGTTCATGGCTACACCTTC
cdr3_aa: CASGLDRVHGYTF
j_call: TRBJ1-2
cdr3_length: 13
v_call: TRBV2
d_call: TRBD1
clone_size: NA